This entry features one T cell receptor (beta chain) sequence. Germline V CDR1 and CDR2: SGHNT, YYREEE (reference sequence). This CDR3 has 15 residues. The V end was cut by 0 bases, the J end by 0 bases, with 8 bases between. This sample stems from a study of cytomegalovirus exposure and HLA in healthy donors. The data were produced by immunoSEQ multiplex PCR, yet TCRdb's version contains in-frame clones alone and is incomplete. The data show 220,000 or so clones, roughly 87% seen once. The sequence was collected from a woman between 18 and 30 years old in good health and CMV-seropositive. The sample taken for sequencing was PBMCs. The V and J genes are TRBV5-4 and TRBJ2-3, with D uncertain. DNA of the CDR3: TGTGCCAGCAGCTTGGTTCAGGTTAGCACAGATACGCAGTATTTT. Its translation: CASSLVQVSTDTQYF. Drawing the rest from reference TRBV5-4 and TRBJ2-3, the complete variable domain is ETGVTQSPTHLIKTRGQQVTLRCSSQSGHNTVSWYQQALGQGPQFIFQYYREEENGRGNFPPRFSGLQFPNYSSELNVNALELDDSALYLCASSLVQVSTDTQYFGPGTRLTVL.